This entry lists 25 T cell receptor beta chains sequenced from one sample in a study of early T cells in non-severe SARS-CoV-2 infection. TCRdb used MiXCR to reprocess the 5' RACE reads, holding one entry per CDR3 protein. The table records 52,000 or so distinct CDR3 sequences, roughly an eighth of them present only once. The sequencing input was whole blood. These receptors were obtained from an adult who was a healthcare worker with PCR-confirmed SARS-CoV-2 infection or an uninfected control (not recorded which).

The gene calls are TRBV5-1 and TRBJ2-7, with 7 bases identical to TRBD1. Unmatched junction bases numbered 4, after V lost 3 bases and J lost 4 bases. The CDR3 contains 13 residues. Germline values: CDR1 SGHRS, CDR2 YFSETQ. CDR3 in amino acids: CASSYGTVYEQYF. The CDR3 nucleotides are TGCGCCAGCAGCTATGGGACAGTTTACGAGCAGTACTTC.

V usage is TRBV28 and J usage is TRBJ1-5; D not certain. The CDR3 extends over 15 amino acids. Germline lookup yields CDR1 MDHEN and CDR2 SYDVKM. Between the trimmed V and J ends, which lost 6 bases and 0 bases, there was a span of 12 bases. The CDR3 loop reads CASRSQAYSNQPQHF. The CDR3 DNA follows: TGTGCCAGCAGATCCCAAGCGTATAGCAATCAGCCCCAGCATTTT.

This clonotype was counted at least ten times. The CDR3 loop is CASSETRIRSADYTDTQYF. CDR3 nucleotide sequence: TGTGCCAGCAGCGAGACGAGGATCCGGTCTGCCGACTACACAGATACGCAGTATTTT. The chain is built from TRBV13 and TRBJ2-3; D is possibly TRBD2 (5 bases). The CDR3 spans 19 residues. V lost 5 bases, J lost 2 bases, and 26 bases lay in between. Per the germline V gene, CDR1 is PRHDT and CDR2 is FYEKMQ (reference sequence).

CDR3 in DNA: TGTGCCAGCAGCGAGGGACAGGACTATGGCTACACCTTC. This gives the protein CASSEGQDYGYTF. The chain uses TRBV9 and TRBJ1-2; 8 positions agree with TRBD1. With 3 bases clipped from V and 3 bases from J, the junction kept 1 base outside the gene matches. Germline values: CDR1 SGDLS, CDR2 YYNGEE. This CDR3 is 13 amino acids long.

This chain connects TRBV2 to TRBJ2-5; maybe TRBD2 (5 bases). The CDR3 totals 13 residues. V lost 5 bases and J lost 2, with 9 bases in between. Per the germline V gene, CDR1 is SNHLY and CDR2 is FYNNEI. The CDR3 loop reads CASSTLGQETQYF. The CDR3 region has the DNA TGTGCCAGCAGTACACTAGGGCAAGAGACCCAGTACTTC. Full variable domain (outside the CDR3, taken from reference TRBV2 and TRBJ2-5): EPEVTQTPSHQVTQMGQEVILRCVPISNHLYFYWYRQILGQKVEFLVSFYNNEISEKSEIFDDQFSVERPDGSNFTLKIRSTKLEDSAMYFCASSTLGQETQYFGPGTRLLVL.

This clonotype was detected many times. V is TRBV7-6 and J is TRBJ2-7; D remains ambiguous. CDR3 length equals 12 residues. CDR1 is SGHVS, CDR2 FNYEAQ, per germline. V dropped 5 bases and J dropped 4 bases, with 9 bases sitting between them. Here the CDR3 DNA reads TGTGCCAGCAGCGACGACATATACGAGCAGTACTTC. Protein sequence: CASSDDIYEQYF.

This clonotype showed up just a few times. The genes are TRBV29-1 and TRBJ1-1; D is uncertain. Germline assignment: CDR1 SQVTM and CDR2 ANQGSEA. This CDR3 has 13 residues. The V end lost 4 bases, the J end lost 4 bases, and 13 bases lay between the germline ends. The CDR3 nucleotides read TGCAGCGTTGTCGTTTCGTCGGGCACTGAAGCTTTCTTT. Protein: CSVVVSSGTEAFF.

This clonotype has a count of ten or more. The genes are TRBV5-1 and TRBJ2-3; the D gene is possibly TRBD1 (6 bases). CDR1 is SGHRS, CDR2 YFSETQ, per germline. This CDR3 comprises 15 residues. V lost 1 base, J lost 0 bases, and 9 bases lay in between. The CDR3 region is CASSLSDSSTDTQYF. For the CDR3, the DNA is TGCGCCAGCAGCTTGTCGGACAGCAGCACAGATACGCAGTATTTT.

J is TRBJ2-5 and V is TRBV12-3 or TRBV12-4; D tentatively reads TRBD1 or TRBD2 (5 bases each). This CDR3 is 15 amino acids long. V dropped 6 bases and J dropped 2 bases, with 16 bases sitting between them. CDR3 sequence reads: CASSFPGTLQETQYF. Here the CDR3 DNA reads TGTGCCAGCAGCTTCCCCGGGACGTTACAAGAGACCCAGTACTTC.

The chain carries TRBV12-3 or TRBV12-4 and TRBJ2-1, with 8 bases that match TRBD2. Losses at the gene ends were 6 bases for V and 2 bases for J; bases not matched to a gene: 6. The CDR3 sequence is 15 residues long. CDR3: CASRSPGGPYNEQFF. The CDR3, as DNA: TGTGCCAGCAGAAGTCCGGGGGGGCCCTACAATGAGCAGTTCTTC.

V and J are TRBV2 and TRBJ2-2; D gene ambiguous. Deletions cut 0 bases from V and 5 bases from J, with 7 bases between. This CDR3 is 14 amino acids long. Per the germline V gene, CDR1 is SNHLY and CDR2 is FYNNEI. The CDR3 spells CASSEARPTGELFF. In DNA, the CDR3 is TGTGCCAGCAGTGAAGCGCGACCAACCGGGGAGCTGTTTTTT.

This clonotype has ten or more counts. The chain combines TRBV7-9 with TRBJ1-1, with TRBD1 as a possible D gene (5 bases). Trimming took off 7 bases at V and 4 bases at J, with 7 bases between the two ends. This CDR3 spans 11 amino acids. CDR1 is SEHNR and CDR2 is FQNEAQ in the germline V gene (reference sequence). The CDR3 is CASTGGTEAFF. In nucleotides, the CDR3 is TGTGCCAGCACTGGGGGCACTGAAGCTTTCTTT. Filled out from reference TRBV7-9 and TRBJ1-1, the complete variable domain reads DTGVSQNPRHKITKRGQNVTFRCDPISEHNRLYWYRQTLGQGPEFLTYFQNEAQLEKSRLLSDRFSAERPKGSFSTLEIQRTEQGDSAMYLCASTGGTEAFFGQGTRLTVV.

This clonotype was recorded a few times. The gene calls are TRBV3-1 and TRBJ2-5; D not certain. The V end lost 0 bases, the J end lost 2 bases, and 19 bases lay between the germline ends. The CDR3 loop spans 18 amino acids. The germline CDR1 and CDR2 sequences are LGHDT and YNNKEL (reference sequence). The CDR3 protein is CASSQDLGLANLQETQYF. The CDR3 DNA reads as TGTGCCAGCAGCCAAGATCTAGGGTTGGCTAACCTACAAGAGACCCAGTACTTC.

The CDR3 loop reads CASSHLAGGQGQETQYF. In DNA form, the CDR3 reads TGTGCCAGCAGCCACCTAGCGGGGGGGCAGGGTCAAGAGACCCAGTACTTC. The chain uses TRBV4-2 and TRBJ2-5; 12 nucleotides align to TRBD2. J gave up 2 bases and V 3 bases, and 7 bases lay outside the gene matches. Germline loops: CDR1 LGHNA, CDR2 YNFKEQ. The CDR3 is made up of 17 amino acids.

The chain has TRBV6-5 and TRBJ1-4; D is possibly TRBD1 (5 bases). With 0 bases removed from V and 4 bases from J, the gap between germline ends came to 9 bases. Per germline, CDR1 MNHEY and CDR2 SVGAGI. The CDR3 extends over 15 amino acids. As DNA, the CDR3 is TGTGCCAGCAGTTACTCGGCGGGGGATAATGAAAAACTGTTTTTT. As protein: CASSYSAGDNEKLFF.

The chain carries TRBV19 and TRBJ2-6, with unresolved D. CDR3 length: 14 residues. V was cut by 7 bases and J by 0 bases, with 7 bases left in between. Per the germline V gene, CDR1 is LNHDA and CDR2 is SQIVND (reference sequence). CDR3 amino acids: CASNAGSGANVLTF. The CDR3 bases are TGTGCCAGTAACGCAGGCTCTGGGGCCAACGTCCTGACTTTC.

This rearrangement joins TRBV19 to TRBJ2-3; TRBD1 or TRBD2 may be the D gene (7 bases each). Deletions cut 5 bases from V and 1 base from J, with 13 bases between. Per the germline V gene, CDR1 is LNHDA and CDR2 is SQIVND (reference sequence). This CDR3 is 15 amino acids long. CDR3 sequence (DNA): TGTGCCAGTAGTGTACAGGGGAGGGGCACAGATACGCAGTATTTT. Protein: CASSVQGRGTDTQYF.

This clonotype turned up a few times. The rearrangement joins TRBV29-1 to TRBJ1-3; D remains ambiguous. The CDR3 contains 12 residues. In germline, CDR1 is SQVTM, CDR2 ANQGSEA. The V end was cut by 5 bases, the J end by 0 bases, with 5 bases between. This CDR3 reads CSVLGSGNTIYF. CDR3 in DNA: TGCAGCGTTTTGGGCTCTGGAAACACCATATATTTT.

This clonotype has at least ten counts. The V call is TRBV6-2 or TRBV6-3, the J call TRBJ1-5; 9 bases fit TRBD1. The junction had 10 bases not matched to a gene; V was cut back by 6 bases and J by 4 bases. CDR1 is MNHEY, CDR2 SVGEGT, per germline. There are 16 residues in the CDR3. DNA for the CDR3: TGTGCCAGCAGGGATCGGGACAGGGTATGGAATCAGCCCCAGCATTTT. Translating it yields CASRDRDRVWNQPQHF.

V gene TRBV5-1 combines with J gene TRBJ2-5, with D unresolved. The ends were cut back, 7 bases at V and 5 bases at J, with 15 bases in the middle. CDR1 is SGHRS, CDR2 YFSETQ, per germline. This CDR3 is built from 13 residues. The CDR3 DNA follows: TGCGCCAGCTCTCGGGCTATGAGGGAGACCCAGTACTTC. This gives the protein CASSRAMRETQYF.

The genes are TRBV7-2 and TRBJ2-5; 11 nucleotides agree with TRBD2. Germline assignment: CDR1 SGHTA and CDR2 FQGNSA. J was trimmed by 5 bases and V by 6 bases; bases with no gene match: 8. The CDR3 is 15 residues long. The chain's CDR3 is CASSNSGGAEETQYF. As DNA, the CDR3 is TGTGCCAGCAGTAATAGCGGGGGGGCCGAGGAGACCCAGTACTTC.

This clonotype occurred many times. The V call is TRBV11-2, the J call TRBJ2-7; D not resolved. CDR1 is SGHAT and CDR2 is FQNNGV in the germline V gene. The CDR3 runs to 13 residues. V shed 5 bases and J shed 3 bases, with 11 bases lying between them. CDR3 protein: CASSKNTIYEQYF. The DNA of the CDR3 is TGTGCCAGCAGCAAGAACACCATCTACGAGCAGTACTTC.

In its sample, this clonotype was seen a few times. V is TRBV5-4 and J is TRBJ2-5; the match to TRBD2 covers 8 bases. The trim removed 1 base at V and 2 bases at J, leaving 1 base unmatched. Germline V gene sequence: CDR1 SGHNT, CDR2 YYREEE (reference sequence). The CDR3 is 14 amino acids. The chain's CDR3 is CASSLKRGQETQYF. The CDR3 nucleotides are TGTGCCAGCAGCTTGAAGCGGGGGCAAGAGACCCAGTACTTC. The entire variable domain, with the rest obtained from reference TRBV5-4 and TRBJ2-5, is as follows: ETGVTQSPTHLIKTRGQQVTLRCSSQSGHNTVSWYQQALGQGPQFIFQYYREEENGRGNFPPRFSGLQFPNYSSELNVNALELDDSALYLCASSLKRGQETQYFGPGTRLLVL.

This clonotype was detected many times. The chain joins TRBV11-2 to TRBJ1-1; 7 nucleotides agree with TRBD1. Germline trimming cut 5 bases from V and 0 bases from J; bases unmatched to any gene: 9. Germline assignment: CDR1 SGHAT and CDR2 FQNNGV. The CDR3 has 16 residues. The CDR3 DNA reads TGTGCCAGCAGCATATACAGGGGCGAGATGAACACTGAAGCTTTCTTT. Its protein product is CASSIYRGEMNTEAFF.

The rearrangement uses TRBV12-3 or TRBV12-4 and TRBJ2-7; no clear D gene. With 5 bases removed from V and 0 bases from J, the gap between germline ends came to 8 bases. This CDR3 region has 13 residues. The CDR3 coding sequence is TGTGCCAGCAGTGGGCAGAACTCCTACGAGCAGTACTTC. It encodes CASSGQNSYEQYF.